The T cell receptor beta chain under discussion was sequenced for a study of breast tumors, draining lymph nodes, adjacent tissues. Findings and limits, study-wide: Compared with basal-like, luminal-like tumors shared significantly more repertoire with nontumor tissue. Tumor repertoires ranked between lymph nodes and nontumor tissue in diversity, with V and J gene preferences. The data were judged consistent with most tumor T cells coming from lymph node and expanding in tumor.

TCRdb re-called the multiplex PCR reads through MiXCR, storing one row per CDR3 protein. Counted here are approximately 300,000 distinct CDR3 sequences, about 30% occurring once; the ten biggest clones make up more than 0.85%. Germline V gene data show CDR1 as DFQATT and CDR2 as SNEGSKA (reference sequence). CDR3 length: 17 residues. J was trimmed by 0 bases and V by 3 bases; bases with no gene match: 11. In its sample, this clonotype was seen many times. The antigen is undetermined. Breast cancer patients provided tissue from their axillary draining lymph nodes. Sequenced input: axillary lymph node tissue. The origin of this receptor is a female donor with breast cancer. Some clones in this sample may be carry-over from other donors' samples. This rearrangement joins TRBV20-1 to TRBJ2-1; 7 nucleotides match TRBD1. The CDR3: CSASRARGPSSYNEQFF. The DNA of the CDR3 is TGCAGTGCTAGTCGGGCTAGGGGGCCGAGCTCCTACAATGAGCAGTTCTTC.